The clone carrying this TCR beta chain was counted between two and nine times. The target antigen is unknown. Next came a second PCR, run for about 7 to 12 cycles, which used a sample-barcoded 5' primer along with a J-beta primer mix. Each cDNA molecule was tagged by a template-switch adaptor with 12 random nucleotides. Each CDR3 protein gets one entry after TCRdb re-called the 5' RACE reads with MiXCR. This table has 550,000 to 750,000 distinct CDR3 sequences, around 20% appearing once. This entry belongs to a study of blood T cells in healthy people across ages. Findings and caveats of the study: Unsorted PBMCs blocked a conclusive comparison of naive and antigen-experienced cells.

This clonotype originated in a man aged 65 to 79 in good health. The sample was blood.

DNA for the CDR3: TGTGCCAGCAGGTGGGAAGGGGCGGGAGTATCTAGGAATGAGCAGTTCTTC. Protein product: CASRWEGAGVSRNEQFF. The gene calls are TRBV4-2 and TRBJ2-5; 7 bases are a match to TRBD2. TRBJ2-1 matches the DNA end more closely, so the J call is doubtful. The CDR3 is made up of 17 amino acids. Germline V CDR1 and CDR2: LGHNA, YNFKEQ.